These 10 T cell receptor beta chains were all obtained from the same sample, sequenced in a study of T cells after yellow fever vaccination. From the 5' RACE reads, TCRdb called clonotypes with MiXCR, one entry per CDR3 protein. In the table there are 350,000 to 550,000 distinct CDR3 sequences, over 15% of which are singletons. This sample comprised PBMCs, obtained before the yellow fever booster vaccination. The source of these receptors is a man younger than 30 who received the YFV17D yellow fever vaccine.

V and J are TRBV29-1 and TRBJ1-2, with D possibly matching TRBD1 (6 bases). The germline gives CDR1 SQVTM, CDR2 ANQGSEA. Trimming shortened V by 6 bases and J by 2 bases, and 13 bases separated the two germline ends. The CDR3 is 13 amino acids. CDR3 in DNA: TGCAGCGTCGCAACAGGGCTAAACTATGGCTACACCTTC. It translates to CSVATGLNYGYTF.

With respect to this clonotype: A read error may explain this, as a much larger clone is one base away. The CDR3 bases are TGTGCCAGCAGCAACAGGGCAGGCACGCAGCATTTT. Amino acids: CASSNRAGTQHF. V gene TRBV7-9 combines with J gene TRBJ2-3, with D perhaps TRBD1 (6 bases). The J call could be wrong; TRBJ1-5 is a better fit for the DNA end. Looked up from germline, CDR1 is SEHNR and CDR2 is FQNEAQ (reference sequence). CDR3 size: 12 residues.

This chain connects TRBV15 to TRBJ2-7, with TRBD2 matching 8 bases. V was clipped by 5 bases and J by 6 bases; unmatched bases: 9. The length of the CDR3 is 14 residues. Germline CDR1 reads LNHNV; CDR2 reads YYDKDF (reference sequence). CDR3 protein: CATSPLSRGAEQYF. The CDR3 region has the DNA TGTGCCACCAGCCCCTTGTCGCGGGGGGCCGAGCAGTACTTC.

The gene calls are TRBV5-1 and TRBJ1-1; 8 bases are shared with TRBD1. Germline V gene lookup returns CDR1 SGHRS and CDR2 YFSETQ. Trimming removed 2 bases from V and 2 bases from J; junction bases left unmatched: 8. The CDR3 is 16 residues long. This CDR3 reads CASSLPLTGDNTEAFF. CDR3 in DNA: TGCGCCAGCAGCTTACCCTTGACAGGGGATAACACTGAAGCTTTCTTT. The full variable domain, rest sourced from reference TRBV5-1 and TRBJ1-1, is KAGVTQTPRYLIKTRGQQVTLSCSPISGHRSVSWYQQTPGQGLQFLFEYFSETQRNKGNFPGRFSGRQFSNSRSEMNVSTLELGDSALYLCASSLPLTGDNTEAFFGQGTRLTVV.

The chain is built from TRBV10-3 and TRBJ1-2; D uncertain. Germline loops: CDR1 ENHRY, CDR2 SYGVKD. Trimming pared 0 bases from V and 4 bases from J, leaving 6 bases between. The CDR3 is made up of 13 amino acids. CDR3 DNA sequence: TGTGCCATCAGTGAGTCCACCTTCTATGGCTACACCTTC. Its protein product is CAISESTFYGYTF.

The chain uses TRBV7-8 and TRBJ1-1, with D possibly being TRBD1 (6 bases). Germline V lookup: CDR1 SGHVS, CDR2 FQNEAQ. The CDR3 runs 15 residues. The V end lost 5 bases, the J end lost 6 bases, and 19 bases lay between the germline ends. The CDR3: CASSTLGGGLAEAFF. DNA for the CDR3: TGTGCCAGCAGCACCCTAGGGGGGGGACTAGCTGAAGCTTTCTTT.

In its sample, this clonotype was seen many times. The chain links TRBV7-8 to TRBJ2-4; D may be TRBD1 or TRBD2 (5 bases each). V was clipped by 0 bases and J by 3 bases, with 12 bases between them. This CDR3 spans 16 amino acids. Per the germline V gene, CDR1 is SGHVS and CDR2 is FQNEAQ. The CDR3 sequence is CASSLAGGGGKNIQYF. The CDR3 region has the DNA TGTGCCAGCAGCTTAGCTGGGGGTGGCGGCAAAAACATTCAGTACTTC.

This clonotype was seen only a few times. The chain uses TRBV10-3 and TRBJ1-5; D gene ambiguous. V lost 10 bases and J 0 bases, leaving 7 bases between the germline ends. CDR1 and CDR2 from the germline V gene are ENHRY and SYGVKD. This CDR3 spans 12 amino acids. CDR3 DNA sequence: TGTGCCAGTAAGGATAGCAATCAGCCCCAGCATTTT. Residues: CASKDSNQPQHF.

The DNA for the CDR3 is TGCAGTGCTACTGGAGTGGACTCGTCCTACGAGCAGTACGTC. It translates to CSATGVDSSYEQYV. The V and J genes are TRBV20-1 and TRBJ2-7; maybe TRBD2 (5 bases). Germline assignment: CDR1 DFQATT and CDR2 SNEGSKA (reference sequence). This CDR3 has 14 amino acids. V dropped 4 bases and J dropped 1 base, with 14 bases sitting between them.

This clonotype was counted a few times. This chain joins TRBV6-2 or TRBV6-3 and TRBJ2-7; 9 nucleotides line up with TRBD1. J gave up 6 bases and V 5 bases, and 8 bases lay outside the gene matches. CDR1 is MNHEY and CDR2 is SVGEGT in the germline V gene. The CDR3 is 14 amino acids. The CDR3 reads CASSTWDRVFEQYF. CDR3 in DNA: TGTGCCAGCAGTACCTGGGACAGGGTTTTCGAGCAGTACTTC.